This T cell receptor beta chain was identified during a study of CD8 T cells in ankylosing spondylitis. V shed 5 bases and J shed 1 base, with 17 bases lying between them. Germline values: CDR1 MNHEY, CDR2 SMNVEV (reference sequence). CDR3 length equals 16 residues. TCRdb reanalysed the 5' RACE reads using MiXCR and keeps one entry per CDR3 protein. The table has about 450,000 distinct CDR3 sequences, roughly a quarter seen once. Remarks on this clonotype: What it binds is not known.

Broader study findings: CD8+ disease-linked clones were present at relatively low frequencies in blood. The clones that were linked to disease were reported to be significantly enriched in matched synovial fluid samples from ankylosing spondylitis patients. A subset of motif variants has previously been described in the synovial fluid and blood of reactive arthritis. Ankylosing spondylitis blood appeared to carry a characteristic TCR beta motif of eight or nine highly homologous variants.

V gene TRBV27 combines with J gene TRBJ1-2; D is perhaps TRBD1 (5 bases). Sequencing input: blood, either unsorted or a sorted T cell fraction (not recorded which). The source is a male donor with ankylosing spondylitis. CDR3 sequence reads: CASSKSRGTDNYGYTF. The DNA for the CDR3 is TGTGCCAGCAGTAAGTCCCGGGGGACGGATAACTATGGCTACACCTTC.